Described below is a single T cell receptor (beta chain) sequence and its context. These data originate in a study of shared T cell receptors in the human thymus. J was trimmed by 6 bases and V by 4 bases; bases with no gene match: 4. The germline gives CDR1 SGDLS, CDR2 YYNGEE. This CDR3 contains 14 residues. Repertoires were generated with immunoSEQ multiplex PCR, while TCRdb's copy carries only in-frame clones and drops some. In the table there are 600,000 to 900,000 clones, roughly 85% of which are singletons. A further study also used this sample, focusing on human thymus T cells. From that study: A high degree of thymic repertoire overlap among unrelated individuals was reported in related research.

This TCR was recovered from a girl under three years old with a congenital heart defect. This rearrangement joins TRBV9 to TRBJ1-5; 10 bases fit TRBD1. The sequencing input was thymocytes. The CDR3 sequence: CASSPDRGPQPQHF. The CDR3 DNA reads TGTGCCAGCAGCCCAGACAGGGGGCCTCAGCCCCAGCATTTT.